This T cell receptor beta chain is drawn from a study of spatial heterogeneity in lung cancer. TCRdb re-analysed the 5' RACE reads in MiXCR, keeping a single row per CDR3 protein. The table records tens of thousands of distinct CDR3 sequences, approximately 19% of them present only once. Time point noted: blood at routine non-recurrence follow-up after resection. Germline lookup yields CDR1 MNHEY and CDR2 SVGEGT. The CDR3 extends over 15 amino acids. Losses at the gene ends were 4 bases for V and 10 bases for J; bases not matched to a gene: 5. The chain joins TRBV6-2 or TRBV6-3 to TRBJ1-6; 12 nucleotides align to TRBD1. This clonotype originated in a male donor with early-stage non-small cell lung cancer. The sample here was PBMCs, taken at follow-up. CDR3 nucleotide sequence: TGTGCCAGCAGTTCCGGGACAGGGGGCCTGTCACCCCTCCACTTT. Amino acid sequence: CASSSGTGGLSPLHF.